These 11 T cell receptor beta chains were sequenced from one sample in a study of blood T cell repertoires in COVID-19. Produced via immunoSEQ multiplex PCR; TCRdb's table is partial and in-frame only. The repertoire consists of under 350,000 clones, with about 85% occurring once and the leading ten covering about 14%. The sequenced sample consisted of peripheral blood. Every receptor here comes from a human donor in a cohort sampled during active COVID-19.

This chain connects TRBV6-5 to TRBJ2-2; maybe TRBD2 (5 bases). CDR1 is MNHEY and CDR2 is SVGAGI in the germline V gene. V was trimmed by 2 bases and J by 0 bases, leaving 7 bases between them. CDR3 length: 15 amino acids. CDR3 amino acids: CASSYTGSNTGELFF. For the CDR3, the DNA is TGTGCCAGCAGTTACACGGGATCGAACACCGGGGAGCTGTTTTTT.

The chain recombines TRBV21-1 with TRBJ2-1; the tabulated D call, TRBD2, remains unverified against the DNA. TRBV21-1 is shown as a pseudogene. The CDR3 consists of 18 residues. The CDR3 bases are TGTGCCAGCAGCAAACCCCTCCTACTAGCGGGGGAGGGCAATGAGCAGTTCTTC. Translated, it gives CASSKPLLLAGEGNEQFF.

The chain uses TRBV5-1 and TRBJ2-3; 14 nucleotides line up with TRBD2. With V trimmed by 0 bases and J by 13 bases, 4 bases remained unmatched. Germline assignment: CDR1 SGHRS and CDR2 YFSETQ. The length of the CDR3 is 14 residues. CDR3 DNA sequence: TGCGCCAGCAGCTTGGTGGGACTAGCGGGAGAGGAGTATTTT. Its protein is CASSLVGLAGEEYF.

V and J are TRBV29-1 and TRBJ1-5; 12 bases map to TRBD1. The V gene end was trimmed by 6 bases and the J gene end by 5 bases; junction bases not matched to a gene: 8. Germline values: CDR1 SQVTM, CDR2 ANQGSEA. The length of the CDR3 is 15 residues. The DNA of the CDR3 is TGCAGCGTGGGACCCGGGACAGGGGGCGATCAGCCCCAGCATTTT. Translating gives CSVGPGTGGDQPQHF.

The V call is TRBV11-3, the J call TRBJ1-2, with TRBD1 matching 9 bases. Per germline, CDR1 SGHNT and CDR2 YENEEA. The trim removed 5 bases at V and 4 bases at J, leaving 14 bases unmatched. The length of the CDR3 is 17 residues. This CDR3 is CASSHHLSRTGVYGYTF. As DNA, the CDR3 is TGTGCCAGCAGCCACCATCTTTCTCGGACAGGGGTCTATGGCTACACCTTC.

The chain has TRBV30 and TRBJ1-1, with 10 bases lining up with TRBD1. V was pared by 3 bases and J by 5 bases, with 9 bases of the junction left unmatched. In germline, CDR1 is GTSNPN, CDR2 SVGIG (reference sequence). CDR3 length: 15 residues. In nucleotides, the CDR3 is TGTGCCTGGAGGAAACTGGGACAGGGGTTAACTGAAGCTTTCTTT. This codes for CAWRKLGQGLTEAFF.

V gene TRBV9 combines with J gene TRBJ1-6; TRBD1 matches at 12 bases. The germline gives CDR1 SGDLS, CDR2 YYNGEE. Germline trimming cut 0 bases from V and 9 bases from J; bases unmatched to any gene: 4. CDR3 length: 16 amino acids. CDR3 sequence: CASSVATGQGASPLHF. In nucleotides, the CDR3 is TGTGCCAGCAGCGTAGCTACGGGACAGGGGGCTTCACCCCTCCACTTT.

This chain links TRBV25-1 with TRBJ2-5, with D tentatively TRBD1 (6 bases). V lost 3 bases to trimming and J lost 0 bases, with 17 bases between them. The CDR3 extends over 17 amino acids. From germline, CDR1 is MGHDK and CDR2 SYGVNS. The CDR3 nucleotides are TGTGCCAGCAGTGATGGGAACAGGGCCTCGTACCAAGAGACCCAGTACTTC. Its protein product is CASSDGNRASYQETQYF.

J is TRBJ2-2 and V is TRBV7-2; TRBD2 matches at 9 bases. CDR3 length equals 17 residues. Germline V lookup: CDR1 SGHTA, CDR2 FQGNSA. The CDR3 nucleotides read TGTGCGAGTAACGGGGGCGGGAGGGGACCCCACACCGGGGAGCTGTTTTTT. Translation: CASNGGGRGPHTGELFF.

The rearrangement links TRBV19 to TRBJ2-1, with 9 bases matching TRBD1. Trimming removed 6 bases from V and 0 bases from J; junction bases left unmatched: 3. Germline V gene lookup returns CDR1 LNHDA and CDR2 SQIVND (reference sequence). The CDR3 runs to 15 residues. CDR3 DNA sequence: TGTGCCAGTAGCTTGGACAGGGGCTCCTACAATGAGCAGTTCTTC. The encoded protein is CASSLDRGSYNEQFF.

V usage is TRBV23-1 and J usage is TRBJ1-6, with TRBD1 matching 7 bases. TRBV23-1 is given ORF status, its function remaining uncertain. After removal of 0 bases from V and 4 bases from J, the junction contained 24 bases not matched to a gene. The CDR3 totals 23 residues. The CDR3 spells CASSQSSRLDRALIVLYNSPLHF. In DNA form, the CDR3 reads TGCGCCAGCAGTCAATCGTCAAGACTTGACAGGGCGTTAATTGTACTTTATAATTCACCCCTCCACTTT.